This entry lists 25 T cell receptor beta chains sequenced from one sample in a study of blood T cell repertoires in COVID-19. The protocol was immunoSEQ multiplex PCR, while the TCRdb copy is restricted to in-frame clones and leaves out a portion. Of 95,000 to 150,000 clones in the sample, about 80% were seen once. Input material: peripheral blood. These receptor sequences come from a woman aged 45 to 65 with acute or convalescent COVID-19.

The CDR3 region is CSVGQGNTGELFF. In DNA, the CDR3 is TGCAGCGTTGGGCAGGGAAACACCGGGGAGCTGTTTTTT. The chain is built from TRBV29-1 and TRBJ2-2; a possible D gene is TRBD1 (5 bases). The CDR3 contains 13 residues. The V end lost 4 bases, the J end lost 2 bases, and 8 bases lay between the germline ends. Germline V CDR1 and CDR2: SQVTM, ANQGSEA.

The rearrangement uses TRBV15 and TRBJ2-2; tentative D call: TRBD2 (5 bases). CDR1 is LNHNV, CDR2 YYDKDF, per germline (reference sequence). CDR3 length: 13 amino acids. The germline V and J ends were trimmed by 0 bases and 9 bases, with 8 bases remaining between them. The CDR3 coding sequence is TGTGCCACCAGCAGAGATCGGAGGAGGGAGCTGTTTTTT. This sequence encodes CATSRDRRRELFF.

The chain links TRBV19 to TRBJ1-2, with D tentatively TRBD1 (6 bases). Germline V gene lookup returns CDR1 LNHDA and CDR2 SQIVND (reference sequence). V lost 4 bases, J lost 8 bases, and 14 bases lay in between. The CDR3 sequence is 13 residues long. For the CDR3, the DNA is TGTGCCAGTAGTAGAAGACAGGTCTACGGCTACACCTTC. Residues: CASSRRQVYGYTF. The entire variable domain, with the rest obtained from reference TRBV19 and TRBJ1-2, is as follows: DGGITQSPKYLFRKEGQNVTLSCEQNLNHDAMYWYRQDPGQGLRLIYYSQIVNDFQKGDIAEGYSVSREKKESFPLTVTSAQKNPTAFYLCASSRRQVYGYTFGSGTRLTVV.

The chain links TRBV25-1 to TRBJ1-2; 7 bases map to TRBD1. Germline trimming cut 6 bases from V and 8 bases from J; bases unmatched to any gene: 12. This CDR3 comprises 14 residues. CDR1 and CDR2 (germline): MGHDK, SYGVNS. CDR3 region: CASSLTGEGRGYTF. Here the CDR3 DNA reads TGTGCCAGCAGCCTAACAGGGGAAGGAAGAGGCTACACCTTC.

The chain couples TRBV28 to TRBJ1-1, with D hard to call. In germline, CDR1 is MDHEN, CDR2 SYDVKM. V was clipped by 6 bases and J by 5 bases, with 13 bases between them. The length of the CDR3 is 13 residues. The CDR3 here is CASSRVGRTEAFF. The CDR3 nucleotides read TGTGCCAGCAGCCGCGTCGGGAGAACTGAAGCTTTCTTT.

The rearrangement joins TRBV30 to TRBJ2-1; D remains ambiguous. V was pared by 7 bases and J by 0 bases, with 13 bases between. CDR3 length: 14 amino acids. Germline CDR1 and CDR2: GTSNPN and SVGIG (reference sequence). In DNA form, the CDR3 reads TGTGCCTCCTCCCAAGAGAGCTCCTACAATGAGCAGTTCTTC. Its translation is CASSQESSYNEQFF.

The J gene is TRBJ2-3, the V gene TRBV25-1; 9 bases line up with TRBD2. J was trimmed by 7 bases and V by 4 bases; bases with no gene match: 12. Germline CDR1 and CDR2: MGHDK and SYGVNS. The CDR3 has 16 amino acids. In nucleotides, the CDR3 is TGTGCCAGCAGTGTATTTAGCGGGGGCTCTCTTAATACGCAGTATTTT. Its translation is CASSVFSGGSLNTQYF.

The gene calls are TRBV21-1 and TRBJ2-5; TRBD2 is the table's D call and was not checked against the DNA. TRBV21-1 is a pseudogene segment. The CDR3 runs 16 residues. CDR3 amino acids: CASSSPPGGSQETQYF. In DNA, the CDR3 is TGTGCCAGCAGCTCCCCGCCGGGGGGCTCCCAAGAGACCCAGTACTTC.

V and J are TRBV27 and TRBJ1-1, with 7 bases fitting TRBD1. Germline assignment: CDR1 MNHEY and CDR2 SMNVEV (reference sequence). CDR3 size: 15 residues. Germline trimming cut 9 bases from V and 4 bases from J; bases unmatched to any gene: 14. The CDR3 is CARTQGTRSGTEAFF. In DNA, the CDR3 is TGTGCCAGGACACAGGGGACCCGATCGGGCACTGAAGCTTTCTTT.

CDR3 sequence: CASSFEPGLNGYTF. Here the CDR3 DNA reads TGTGCCAGCAGCTTTGAGCCGGGACTGAACGGCTACACCTTC. The rearrangement links TRBV11-2 to TRBJ1-2; D is possibly TRBD1 (5 bases). CDR3 length: 14 amino acids. In germline, CDR1 is SGHAT, CDR2 FQNNGV. Trimming took 3 bases from V and 8 from J, leaving 16 bases between them.

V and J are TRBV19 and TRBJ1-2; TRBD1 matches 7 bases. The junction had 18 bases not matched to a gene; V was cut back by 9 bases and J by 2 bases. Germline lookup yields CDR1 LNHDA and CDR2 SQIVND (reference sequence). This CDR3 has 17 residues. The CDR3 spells CASSITGDRVKNYGYTF. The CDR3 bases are TGTGCCAGCAGCATTACAGGGGATCGTGTGAAAAACTATGGCTACACCTTC.

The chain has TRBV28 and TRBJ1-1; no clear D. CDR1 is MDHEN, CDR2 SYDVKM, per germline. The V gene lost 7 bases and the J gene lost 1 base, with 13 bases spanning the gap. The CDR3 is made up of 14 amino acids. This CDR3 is CASILGRGNTEAFF. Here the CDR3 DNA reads TGTGCCAGCATTCTAGGGCGGGGGAACACTGAAGCTTTCTTT.

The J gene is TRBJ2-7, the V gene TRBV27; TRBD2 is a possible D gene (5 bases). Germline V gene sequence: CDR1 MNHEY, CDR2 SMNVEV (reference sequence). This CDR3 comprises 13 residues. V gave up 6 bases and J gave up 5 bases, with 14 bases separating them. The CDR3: CASRYGGYDEQYF. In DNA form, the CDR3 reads TGTGCCAGCAGATACGGCGGGTACGACGAGCAGTACTTC.

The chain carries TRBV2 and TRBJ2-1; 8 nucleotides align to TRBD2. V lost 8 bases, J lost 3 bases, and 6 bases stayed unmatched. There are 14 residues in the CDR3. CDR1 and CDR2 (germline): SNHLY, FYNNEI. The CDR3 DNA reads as TGTGCCAGCCCCAGCGGGAGCGGCTACAATGAGCAGTTCTTC. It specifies CASPSGSGYNEQFF.

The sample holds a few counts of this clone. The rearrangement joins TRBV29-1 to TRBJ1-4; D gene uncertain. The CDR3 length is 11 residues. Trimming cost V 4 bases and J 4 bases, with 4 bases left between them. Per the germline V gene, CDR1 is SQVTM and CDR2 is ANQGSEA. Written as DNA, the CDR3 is TGCAGCGTTGTGCGTAATGAAAAACTGTTTTTT. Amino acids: CSVVRNEKLFF.

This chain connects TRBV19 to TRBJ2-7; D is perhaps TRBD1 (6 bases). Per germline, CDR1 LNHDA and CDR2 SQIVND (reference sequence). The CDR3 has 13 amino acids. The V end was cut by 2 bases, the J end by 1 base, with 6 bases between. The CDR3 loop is CASSITGSYEQYF. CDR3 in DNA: TGTGCCAGTAGTATAACAGGGTCCTACGAGCAGTACTTC.

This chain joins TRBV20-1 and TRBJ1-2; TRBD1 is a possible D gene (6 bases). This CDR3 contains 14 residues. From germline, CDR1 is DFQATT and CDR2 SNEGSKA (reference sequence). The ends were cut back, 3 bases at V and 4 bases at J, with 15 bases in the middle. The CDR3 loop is CSASIPDRVYGYTF. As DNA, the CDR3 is TGCAGTGCTAGTATCCCGGACAGAGTCTATGGCTACACCTTC.

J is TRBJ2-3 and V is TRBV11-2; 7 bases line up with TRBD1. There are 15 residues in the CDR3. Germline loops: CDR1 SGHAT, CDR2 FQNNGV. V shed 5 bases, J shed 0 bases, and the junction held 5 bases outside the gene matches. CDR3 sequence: CASSQGQLSTDTQYF. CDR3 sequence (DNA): TGTGCCAGCAGCCAGGGACAGCTTAGCACAGATACGCAGTATTTT.

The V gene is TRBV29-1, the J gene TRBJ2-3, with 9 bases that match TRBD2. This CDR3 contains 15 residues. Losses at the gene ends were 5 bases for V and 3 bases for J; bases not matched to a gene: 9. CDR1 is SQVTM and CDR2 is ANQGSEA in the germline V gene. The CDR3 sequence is CSVSGAGGPTDTQYF. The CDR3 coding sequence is TGCAGCGTTTCGGGGGCGGGAGGGCCAACAGATACGCAGTATTTT.

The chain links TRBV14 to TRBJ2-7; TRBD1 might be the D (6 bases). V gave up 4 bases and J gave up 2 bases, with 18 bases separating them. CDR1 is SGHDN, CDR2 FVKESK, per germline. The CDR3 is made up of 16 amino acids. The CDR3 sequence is CASSPGWGLAAYEQYF. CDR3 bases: TGTGCCAGCAGCCCAGGCTGGGGGCTAGCAGCCTACGAGCAGTACTTC. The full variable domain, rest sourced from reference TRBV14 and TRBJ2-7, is EAGVTQFPSHSVIEKGQTVTLRCDPISGHDNLYWYRRVMGKEIKFLLHFVKESKQDESGMPNNRFLAERTGGTYSTLKVQPAELEDSGVYFCASSPGWGLAAYEQYFGPGTRLTVT.

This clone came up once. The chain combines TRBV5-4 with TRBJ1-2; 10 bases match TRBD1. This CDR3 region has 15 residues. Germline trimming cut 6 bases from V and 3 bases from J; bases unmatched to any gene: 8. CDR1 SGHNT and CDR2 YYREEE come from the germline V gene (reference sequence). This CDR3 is CASKPGQGLHYGYTF. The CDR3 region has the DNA TGTGCCAGCAAACCGGGACAGGGGTTACACTATGGCTACACCTTC.

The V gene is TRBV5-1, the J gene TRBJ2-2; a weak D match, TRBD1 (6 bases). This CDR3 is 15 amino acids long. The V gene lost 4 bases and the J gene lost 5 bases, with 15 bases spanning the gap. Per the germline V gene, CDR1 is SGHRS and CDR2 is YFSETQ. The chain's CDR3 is CASSVRDQGTGELFF. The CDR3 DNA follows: TGCGCCAGCAGCGTCCGGGACCAGGGGACCGGGGAGCTGTTTTTT.

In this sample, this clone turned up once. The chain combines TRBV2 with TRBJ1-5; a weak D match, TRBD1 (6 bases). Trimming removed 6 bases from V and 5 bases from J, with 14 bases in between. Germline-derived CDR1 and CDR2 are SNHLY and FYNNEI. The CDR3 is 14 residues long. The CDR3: CASRLTHRDQPQHF. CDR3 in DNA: TGTGCCAGCAGGTTAACCCACAGGGATCAGCCCCAGCATTTT.

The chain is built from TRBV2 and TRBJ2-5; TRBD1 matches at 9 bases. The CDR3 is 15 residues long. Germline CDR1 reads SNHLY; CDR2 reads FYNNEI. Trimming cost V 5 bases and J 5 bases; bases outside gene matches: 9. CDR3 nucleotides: TGTGCCAGCAGTAACAGGGGGCGACCCCCGGAGACCCAGTACTTC. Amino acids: CASSNRGRPPETQYF.

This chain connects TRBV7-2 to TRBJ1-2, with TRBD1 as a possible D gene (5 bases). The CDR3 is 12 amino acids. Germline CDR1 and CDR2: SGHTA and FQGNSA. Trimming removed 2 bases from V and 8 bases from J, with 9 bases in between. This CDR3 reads CASSLFTGGYTF. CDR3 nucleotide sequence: TGTGCCAGCAGCTTATTTACAGGCGGCTACACCTTC.